This TCR beta chain originates from a study of T cells in Graves' hyperthyroidism and ophthalmopathy. Germline CDR1 and CDR2: DFQATT and SNEGSKA (reference sequence). V was clipped by 4 bases and J by 2 bases; unmatched bases: 11. The CDR3 is made up of 15 amino acids. TCR beta CDR3 region amplification was performed from RNA transcripts. A set of HTBI primers served as the primers for a first-round RT-PCR of the TCR CDR3. TCRdb used MiXCR to reprocess the multiplex PCR reads, holding one entry per CDR3 protein. This table has approximately 430,000 distinct CDR3 sequences, about 15% appearing once. Exclusion of a patient resulted from uncontrolled infection, other autoimmune disease, pregnancy or lactation. In its sample, this clonotype was seen many times.

The clonotype was recovered from a man aged 18 to 29 with Graves' ophthalmopathy. This chain joins TRBV20-1 and TRBJ2-7, with TRBD1 matching over 7 bases. Sequenced: blood. CDR3 bases: TGCAGTGCTATCCGAGCAGGGGGAGACACCTACGAGCAGTACTTC. Translation gives CSAIRAGGDTYEQYF.